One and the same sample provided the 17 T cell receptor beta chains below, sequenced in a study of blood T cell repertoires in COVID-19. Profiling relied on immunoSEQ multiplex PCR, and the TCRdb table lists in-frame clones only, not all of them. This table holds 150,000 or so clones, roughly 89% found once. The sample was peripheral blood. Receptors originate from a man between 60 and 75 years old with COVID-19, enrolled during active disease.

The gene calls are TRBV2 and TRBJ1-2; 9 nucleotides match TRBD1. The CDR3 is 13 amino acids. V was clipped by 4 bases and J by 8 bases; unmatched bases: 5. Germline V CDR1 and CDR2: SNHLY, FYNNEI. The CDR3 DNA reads TGTGCCAGCAGTGCACAGGGGGCAATCGGCTACACCTTC. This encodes CASSAQGAIGYTF. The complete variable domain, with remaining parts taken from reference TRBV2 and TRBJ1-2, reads EPEVTQTPSHQVTQMGQEVILRCVPISNHLYFYWYRQILGQKVEFLVSFYNNEISEKSEIFDDQFSVERPDGSNFTLKIRSTKLEDSAMYFCASSAQGAIGYTFGSGTRLTVV.

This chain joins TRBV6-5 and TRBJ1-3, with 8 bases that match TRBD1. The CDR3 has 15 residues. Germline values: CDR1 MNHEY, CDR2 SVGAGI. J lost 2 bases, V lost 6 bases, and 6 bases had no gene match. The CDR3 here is CASRTGDYTGNTIYF. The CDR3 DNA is TGTGCCAGCAGGACAGGGGATTACACTGGAAACACCATATATTTT.

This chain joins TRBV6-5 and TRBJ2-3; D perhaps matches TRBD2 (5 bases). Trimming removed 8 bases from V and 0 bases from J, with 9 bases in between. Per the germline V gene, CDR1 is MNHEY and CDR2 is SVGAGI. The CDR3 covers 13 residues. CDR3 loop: CASRGYSTDTQYF. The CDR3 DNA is TGTGCCAGCCGGGGATATAGCACAGATACGCAGTATTTT.

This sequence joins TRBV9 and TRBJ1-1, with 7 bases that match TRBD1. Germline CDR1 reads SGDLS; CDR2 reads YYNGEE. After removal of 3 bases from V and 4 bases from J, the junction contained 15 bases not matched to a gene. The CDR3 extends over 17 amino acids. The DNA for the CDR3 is TGTGCCAGCAGCGCTCGGTTAGGACAGGCCCCCGGCACTGAAGCTTTCTTT. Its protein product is CASSARLGQAPGTEAFF.

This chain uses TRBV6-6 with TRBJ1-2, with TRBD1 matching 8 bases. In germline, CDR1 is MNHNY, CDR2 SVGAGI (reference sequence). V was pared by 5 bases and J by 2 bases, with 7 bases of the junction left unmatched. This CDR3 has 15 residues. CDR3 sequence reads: CASSTLRTGNYGYTF. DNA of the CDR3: TGTGCCAGCAGTACACTCCGGACAGGGAACTATGGCTACACCTTC.

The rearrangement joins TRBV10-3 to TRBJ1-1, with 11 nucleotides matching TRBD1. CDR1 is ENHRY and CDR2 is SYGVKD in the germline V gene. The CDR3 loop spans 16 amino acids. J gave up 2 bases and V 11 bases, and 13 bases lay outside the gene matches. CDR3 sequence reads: CASQPRTGGYNTEAFF. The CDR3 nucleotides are TGTGCCTCCCAACCTAGGACAGGGGGCTATAACACTGAAGCTTTCTTT.

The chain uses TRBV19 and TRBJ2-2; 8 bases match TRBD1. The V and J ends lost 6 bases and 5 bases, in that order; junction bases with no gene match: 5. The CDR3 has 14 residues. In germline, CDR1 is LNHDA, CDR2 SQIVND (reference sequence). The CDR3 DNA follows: TGTGCCAGTAGAGACAGGGGCAGAACCGGGGAGCTGTTTTTT. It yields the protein CASRDRGRTGELFF.

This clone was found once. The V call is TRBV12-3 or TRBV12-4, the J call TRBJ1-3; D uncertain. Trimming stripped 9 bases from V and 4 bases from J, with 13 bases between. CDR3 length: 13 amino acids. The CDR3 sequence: CASSEGRGNTIYF. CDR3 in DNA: TGTGCCAGTTCGGAGGGCCGCGGAAACACCATATATTTT.

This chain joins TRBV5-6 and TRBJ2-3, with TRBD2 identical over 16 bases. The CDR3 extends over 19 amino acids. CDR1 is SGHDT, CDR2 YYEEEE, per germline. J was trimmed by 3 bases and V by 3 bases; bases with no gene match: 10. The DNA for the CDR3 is TGTGCCAGCAGCTCAAAGGGACTAGCGGGGGGGCCGGAGACAGATACGCAGTATTTT. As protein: CASSSKGLAGGPETDTQYF. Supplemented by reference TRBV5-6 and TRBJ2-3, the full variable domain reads DAGVTQSPTHLIKTRGQQVTLRCSPKSGHDTVSWYQQALGQGPQFIFQYYEEEERQRGNFPDRFSGHQFPNYSSELNVNALLLGDSALYLCASSSKGLAGGPETDTQYFGPGTRLTVL.

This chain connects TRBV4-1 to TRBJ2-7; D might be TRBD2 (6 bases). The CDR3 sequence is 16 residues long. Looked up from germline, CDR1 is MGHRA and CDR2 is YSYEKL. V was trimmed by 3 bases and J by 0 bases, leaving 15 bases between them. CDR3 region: CASSQREAQSSYEQYF. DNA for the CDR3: TGCGCCAGCAGCCAGAGGGAGGCCCAGAGCTCCTACGAGCAGTACTTC.

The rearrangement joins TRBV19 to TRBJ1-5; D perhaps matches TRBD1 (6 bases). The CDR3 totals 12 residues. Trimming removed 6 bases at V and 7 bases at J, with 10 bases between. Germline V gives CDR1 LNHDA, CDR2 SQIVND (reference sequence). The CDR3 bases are TGTGCCAGTAGCCGACAGGCCCAGCCCCAGCATTTT. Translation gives CASSRQAQPQHF.

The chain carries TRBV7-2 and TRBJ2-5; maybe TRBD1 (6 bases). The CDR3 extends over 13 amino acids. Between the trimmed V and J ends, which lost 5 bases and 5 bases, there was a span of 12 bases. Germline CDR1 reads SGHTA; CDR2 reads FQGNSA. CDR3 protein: CASSPRQGETQYF. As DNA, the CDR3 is TGTGCCAGCAGCCCCCGTCAGGGGGAGACCCAGTACTTC.

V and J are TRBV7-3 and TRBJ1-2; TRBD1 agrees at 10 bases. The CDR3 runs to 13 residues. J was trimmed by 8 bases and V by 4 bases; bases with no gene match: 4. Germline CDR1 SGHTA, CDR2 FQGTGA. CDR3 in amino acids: CASSSDRGVGYTF. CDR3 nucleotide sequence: TGTGCCAGCAGCTCGGACAGGGGGGTAGGCTACACCTTC.

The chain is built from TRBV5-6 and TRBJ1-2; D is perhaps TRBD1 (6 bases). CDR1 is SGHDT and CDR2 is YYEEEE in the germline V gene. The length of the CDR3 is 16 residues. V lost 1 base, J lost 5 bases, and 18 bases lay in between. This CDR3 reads CASSLFGQGRSYGYTF. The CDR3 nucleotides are TGTGCCAGCAGCTTGTTCGGGCAGGGGCGATCTTATGGCTACACCTTC.

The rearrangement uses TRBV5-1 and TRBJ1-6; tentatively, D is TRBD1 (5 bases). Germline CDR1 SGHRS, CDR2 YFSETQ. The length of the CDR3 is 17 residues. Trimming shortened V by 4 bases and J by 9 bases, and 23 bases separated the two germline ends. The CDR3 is CASSRTANTGQGSPLHF. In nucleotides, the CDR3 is TGCGCCAGCAGCAGAACCGCTAACACCGGGCAGGGTTCACCCCTCCACTTT.

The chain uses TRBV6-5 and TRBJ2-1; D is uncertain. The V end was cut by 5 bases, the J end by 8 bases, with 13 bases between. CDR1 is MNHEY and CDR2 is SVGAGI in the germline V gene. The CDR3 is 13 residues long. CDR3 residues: CASSTPLRHEQFF. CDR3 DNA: TGTGCCAGCAGTACTCCTCTGCGGCATGAGCAGTTCTTC.

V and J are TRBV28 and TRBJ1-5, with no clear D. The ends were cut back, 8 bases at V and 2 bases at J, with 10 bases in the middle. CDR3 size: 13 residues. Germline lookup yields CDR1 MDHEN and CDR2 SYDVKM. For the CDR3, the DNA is TGTGCCAGCTCTGGAGTTGGCAATCAGCCCCAGCATTTT. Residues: CASSGVGNQPQHF.